This entry describes one T cell receptor (beta chain). These data are taken from a study of T cells expressing NK-cell markers. This CDR3 contains 12 residues. The germline V gene has CDR1 WSHSY and CDR2 SAAADI. TCRdb reprocessed the 5' RACE reads and keeps a single row for each CDR3 protein, giving no DNA. The sample's table shows over 350,000 distinct CDR3 sequences. The material sequenced was blood T cells: a sorted CD56 or NKG2C T cell subset, CD4+ or CD8+ T cells, or bulk PBMC T cells (not recorded which). V is TRBV10-2 and J is TRBJ1-1. The clonotype was recovered from a woman aged 50 to 65 in good health. The CDR3 region is CASSIVDTEAFF.